Listed below are T cell receptor beta chains from one sample, sequenced in a study of T cells after yellow fever vaccination. In TCRdb, the 5' RACE reads were re-called with MiXCR into one record per CDR3 protein. The sample has roughly 500,000 distinct CDR3 sequences; 15% to 20% are singletons. Sequenced here: PBMCs, sampled 15 days after the yellow fever booster vaccination. The receptors were sampled from a man aged 25-45 years who received the YFV17D yellow fever vaccine. Both conserved end residues are part of each CDR3. A D gene is named only where the DNA matches it firmly. Not all rows give a size; the values are once, few, many and, for expanded clones, a class.

size	length	V	D	J	DNA	CDR3
-	16	TRBV6-5	TRBD1	TRBJ2-2	TGTGCCAGCAGTTATCGGGCAGGGGGCGGCACCGGGGAGCTGTTTTTT	CASSYRAGGGTGELFF
-	13	TRBV12-3/TRBV12-4	-	TRBJ2-3	TGTGCCAGCAGTTGGGCCCAGGGAGATACGCAGTATTTT	CASSWAQGDTQYF
few	16	TRBV5-1	TRBD2	TRBJ2-1	TGCGCCAGCAGCGCAACTACTAGCGGGAGCTACAATGAGCAGTTCTTC	CASSATTSGSYNEQFF
-	14	TRBV9	-	TRBJ2-2	TGTGCCAGCAGCGGTGGAGGCAGCACCGGGGAGCTGTTTTTT	CASSGGGSTGELFF
-	15	TRBV19	TRBD2	TRBJ2-1	TGTGCCAGTAGTGTCGTGGGACTAGCACTCAATGAGCAGTTCTTC	CASSVVGLALNEQFF
-	13	TRBV30	-	TRBJ2-1	TGTCCCTGGAGTAGACAAACCTACGCTGAGCAGTTCTTC	CPWSRQTYAEQFF
few	18	TRBV7-7	-	TRBJ1-1	TGTGCTAGCAGCTTAGCTCGCCCTTTAGGGGCGCGTTTGACTGAAGCTTTCTTT	CASSLARPLGARLTEAFF
few	14	TRBV4-3	TRBD2	TRBJ2-7	TGCGCCAGCAGCCAAGCTCGGGGGGCCTACGAGCAGTACTTC	CASSQARGAYEQYF
few	16	TRBV7-2	-	TRBJ2-2	TGTGCCAGCAGCTTGGGGTATGGACAACTCACCGGGGAGCTGTTTTTT	CASSLGYGQLTGELFF
-	16	TRBV6-1	TRBD1	TRBJ2-2	TGTGCCAGCAGTGATACAGGGGGCCGCGTCACCGGGGAGCTGTTTTTT	CASSDTGGRVTGELFF
few	14	TRBV4-1	-	TRBJ2-7	TGCGCCAGCAGCCGCGCGATGGGATTTGAGGAGCAGTACTTC	CASSRAMGFEEQYF
few	14	TRBV20-1	TRBD2	TRBJ2-7	TGCAGTGCTACCCCCGGGACTAGATCGTACGAGCAGTACTTC	CSATPGTRSYEQYF
-	15	TRBV20-1	-	TRBJ2-7	TGCAGTGCTAGATCCAGACTCAGGGGCTCCTACGAGCAGTACTTC	CSARSRLRGSYEQYF
few	16	TRBV20-1	TRBD1	TRBJ2-6	TGCAGTGCTAGAGCGACAGGGGTCCCTGGGGCCAACGTCCTGACTTTC	CSARATGVPGANVLTF
-	17	TRBV7-9	TRBD2	TRBJ2-4	TGTGCCAGCAGCCATCGACTAGCGGGAGGGCCCAAAAACATTCAGTACTTC	CASSHRLAGGPKNIQYF
few	13	TRBV10-2	-	TRBJ2-5	TGCGCCAGCAGTTACAGGACTCCCGAGACCCAGTACTTC	CASSYRTPETQYF
many	15	TRBV6-5	TRBD1	TRBJ2-7	TGTGCCAGCAGTTATCCGGGACAGGGTTCCTACGAGCAGTACTTC	CASSYPGQGSYEQYF
few	16	TRBV21-1	-	TRBJ1-1	TGTGCCAGCAACACCAGGGGGGGCTCGGAGGTGAATGAAGCTTTCTTT	CASNTRGGSEVNEAFF
few	15	TRBV7-2	-	TRBJ2-3	TGTGCCAGTGTGGGGGTTCCGGGAGCTGTAGATACGCAGTATTTT	CASVGVPGAVDTQYF
-	19	TRBV5-1	TRBD2	TRBJ2-5	TGCGCCAGCAGCTTAGGAGGTCTAGCGGGAGCTCCGAATGGGGAGACCCAGTACTTC	CASSLGGLAGAPNGETQYF
-	14	TRBV20-1	-	TRBJ2-7	TGCAGTGCTATTTCCGGGACGTACTCCTACGAGCAGTACTTC	CSAISGTYSYEQYF
-	15	TRBV5-1	TRBD2	TRBJ2-7	TGCGCCAGCAGGAAGGAGCTAGCGGGAGTTTACGAGCAGTACTTC	CASRKELAGVYEQYF
few	14	TRBV24-1	-	TRBJ2-5	TGTGCCACCAGTAAAATGGCAGATGAAGAGACCCAGTACTTC	CATSKMADEETQYF
-	17	TRBV6-2/TRBV6-3	-	TRBJ2-7	TGTGCCAGCAGTTACTCGAGTATTCTGGGGGCAAGCTACGAGCAGTACTTC	CASSYSSILGASYEQYF
-	13	TRBV28	-	TRBJ2-2	TGTGCCAGCAACGGGAGTCCACGCGGGGAGCTGTTTTTT	CASNGSPRGELFF
few	14	TRBV6-2/TRBV6-3	-	TRBJ2-1	TGTGCCAGCAGTTACTTGTCTCCGAGCAATGAGCAGTTCTTC	CASSYLSPSNEQFF
-	11	TRBV5-4	-	TRBJ1-2	TGTGCCAGCAGCGGGAGGGTTGGCTACACCTTC	CASSGRVGYTF
-	15	TRBV12-3/TRBV12-4	-	TRBJ2-5	TGTGCCAGCAGCCTTGGGTCCACACTAACAGAGACCCAGTACTTC	CASSLGSTLTETQYF
-	16	TRBV6-1	-	TRBJ2-7	TGTGCCAGCAGTCCATCTAGGGGACGGACCGCTGGGGAGCAGTACTTC	CASSPSRGRTAGEQYF
-	13	TRBV6-1	-	TRBJ2-1	TGTGCCAGCGCCGGGGGACCTCTGGATGAGCAGTTCTTC	CASAGGPLDEQFF
few	17	TRBV9	-	TRBJ2-7	TGTGCCAGCAGCGTAGGCCAGGACCCTAGGGCGCCCTACGAGCAGTACTTC	CASSVGQDPRAPYEQYF
-	16	TRBV2	-	TRBJ2-2	TGTGCCAGCAGTGACTTAGGACCCAATAACACCGGGGAGCTGTTTTTT	CASSDLGPNNTGELFF
-	14	TRBV20-1	TRBD2	TRBJ2-1	TGCAGTGCTGCCGGACTAGCGGGAGTGGGGAGGCAGTTCTTC	CSAAGLAGVGRQFF
-	15	TRBV20-1	TRBD2	TRBJ2-1	TGCAGTGCTAAACCCCTAACGGGAGGCTACAATGAGCAGTTCTTC	CSAKPLTGGYNEQFF
-	13	TRBV18	-	TRBJ2-1	TGTGCCAGCTCACGGGGCACCTACAATGAGCAGTTCTTC	CASSRGTYNEQFF
few	14	TRBV6-1	-	TRBJ1-1	TGTGCCAGCGGGGGTGGGGAGGGGAACACTGAAGCTTTCTTT	CASGGGEGNTEAFF
few	15	TRBV9	-	TRBJ2-1	TGTGCCAGCAGCGTAGAAAGCGGAGTCTACAATGAGCAGTTCTTC	CASSVESGVYNEQFF
few	17	TRBV9	TRBD2	TRBJ2-1	TGTGCCAGCAGCGTAGTAGGAAGCGGGAGGGCCAGGAATGAGCAGTTCTTC	CASSVVGSGRARNEQFF
-	13	TRBV5-5	-	TRBJ2-3	TGTGCCAGCAGCTCGACGGACGCCGGGGCGCAGTATTTT	CASSSTDAGAQYF
-	15	TRBV20-1	TRBD2	TRBJ2-3	TGCAGTGCTAGCCCCGGTAGCGGGATAGGGGATACGCAGTATTTT	CSASPGSGIGDTQYF
few	17	TRBV6-2/TRBV6-3	-	TRBJ2-4	TGTGCCAGCAGTTACACCCGGGAGCACGGAACCAAAAACATTCAGTACTTC	CASSYTREHGTKNIQYF
-	12	TRBV12-3/TRBV12-4	-	TRBJ1-4	TGTGCCAGCAGCCATTCGAATGAAAAACTGTTTTTT	CASSHSNEKLFF
few	15	TRBV6-1	TRBD1	TRBJ1-5	TGTGCCAGCAGTGTCCAACAGGGGCTTGATCAGCCCCAGCATTTT	CASSVQQGLDQPQHF
many	13	TRBV12-3/TRBV12-4	-	TRBJ1-1	TGTGCCAGCAGTTTTGCCGGGCTCACTGAAGCTTTCTTT	CASSFAGLTEAFF
many	14	TRBV6-5	-	TRBJ2-1	TGTGCCAGCAGTTACTCGACGGGGAACAATGAGCAGTTCTTC	CASSYSTGNNEQFF